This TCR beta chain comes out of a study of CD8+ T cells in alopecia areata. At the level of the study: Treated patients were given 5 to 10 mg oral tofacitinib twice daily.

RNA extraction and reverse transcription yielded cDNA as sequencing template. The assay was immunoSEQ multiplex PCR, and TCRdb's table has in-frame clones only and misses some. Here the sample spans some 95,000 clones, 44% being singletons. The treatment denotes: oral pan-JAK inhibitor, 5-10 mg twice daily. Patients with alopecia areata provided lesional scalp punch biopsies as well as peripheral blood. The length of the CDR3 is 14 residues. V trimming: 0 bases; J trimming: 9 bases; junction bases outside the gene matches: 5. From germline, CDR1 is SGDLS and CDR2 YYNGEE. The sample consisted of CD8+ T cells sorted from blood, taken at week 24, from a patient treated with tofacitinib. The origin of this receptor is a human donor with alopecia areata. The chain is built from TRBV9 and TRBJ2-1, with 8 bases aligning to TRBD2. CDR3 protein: CASSVGLAGIEQFF. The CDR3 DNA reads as TGTGCCAGCAGCGTAGGTTTAGCGGGAATTGAGCAGTTCTTC.